The 26 T cell receptor beta chains given below trace back to one sample, sequenced in a study of blood T cell repertoires in COVID-19. Assay: immunoSEQ multiplex PCR; the TCRdb copy retains only in-frame clones and omits some. The table has approximately 170,000 clones, approximately 80% seen once; the top ten hold roughly 8%. Sequencing used PBMCs or T cells enriched from blood (not recorded which). These receptors all stem from a woman aged 50 to 60 who had recovered from COVID-19.

CDR3 coding DNA: TGTGCCAGCAGCCTAAGCGGGACAGGGGATATCAATGGCTACACCTTC. It translates to CASSLSGTGDINGYTF. The chain links TRBV28 to TRBJ1-2; 10 nucleotides align to TRBD1. The CDR3 loop spans 16 amino acids. Per the germline V gene, CDR1 is MDHEN and CDR2 is SYDVKM. V dropped 6 bases and J dropped 6; count of bases not matched to a gene: 13.

The chain uses TRBV5-6 and TRBJ2-5; tentative D call: TRBD2 (5 bases). Germline V gene lookup returns CDR1 SGHDT and CDR2 YYEEEE. The CDR3 contains 13 residues. V was cut by 2 bases and J by 5 bases, with 10 bases left in between. Here the CDR3 reads CASSFGDRETQYF. The DNA of the CDR3 is TGTGCCAGCAGCTTCGGGGATAGGGAGACCCAGTACTTC.

The chain combines TRBV4-3 with TRBJ2-1, with a weak D call TRBD1 (5 bases). In germline, CDR1 is LGHNA, CDR2 YSLEER. Trimming cost V 1 base and J 7 bases, with 11 bases left between them. The CDR3 loop spans 14 amino acids. Here the CDR3 DNA reads TGCGCCAGCAGCCAAGCCGCGACAGCGAATGAGCAGTTCTTC. Amino acid sequence: CASSQAATANEQFF.

This chain uses TRBV2 with TRBJ2-1; the match to TRBD2 covers 10 bases. CDR1 is SNHLY and CDR2 is FYNNEI in the germline V gene. The ends lost 5 bases at V and 6 bases at J; junction bases unmatched: 7. This CDR3 contains 15 residues. The CDR3 is CASSRLAGDPNEQFF. The CDR3 coding sequence is TGTGCCAGCAGTAGGCTAGCGGGAGATCCCAATGAGCAGTTCTTC.

The chain combines TRBV2 with TRBJ1-1; TRBD1 matches 10 bases. Germline V gives CDR1 SNHLY, CDR2 FYNNEI. The CDR3 runs to 17 residues. The V gene end was trimmed by 6 bases and the J gene end by 5 bases; junction bases not matched to a gene: 15. The CDR3 is CASRKRRRGTGVTEAFF. The CDR3 DNA follows: TGTGCCAGCAGAAAGAGGAGGAGGGGGACAGGGGTGACTGAAGCTTTCTTT.

The V and J genes are TRBV3-1 (or the pseudogene TRBV3-2) and TRBJ1-4, with TRBD1 as a possible D gene (5 bases). CDR3 length: 14 amino acids. Trimming removed 3 bases from V and 6 bases from J, with 11 bases in between. Germline CDR1 and CDR2: LGHDT and YNNKEL (reference sequence). CDR3 nucleotide sequence: TGTGCCAGCAGCCAGGGGCTAGGGGATGAAAAACTGTTTTTT. Its translation: CASSQGLGDEKLFF.

The chain recombines TRBV9 with TRBJ1-6, with TRBD1 as a possible D gene (5 bases). The length of the CDR3 is 17 residues. Trimming pared 4 bases from V and 2 bases from J, leaving 16 bases between. The germline CDR1 and CDR2 sequences are SGDLS and YYNGEE. Written as DNA, the CDR3 is TGTGCCAGCAGCCGAACCGCCGCAGGGACCTATAATTCACCCCTCCACTTT. Its protein is CASSRTAAGTYNSPLHF. Complete variable domain (other parts from reference TRBV9 and TRBJ1-6): DSGVTQTPKHLITATGQRVTLRCSPRSGDLSVYWYQQSLDQGLQFLIQYYNGEERAKGNILERFSAQQFPDLHSELNLSSLELGDSALYFCASSRTAAGTYNSPLHFGNGTRLTVT.

In its sample, this clone was seen once. This chain uses TRBV7-9 with TRBJ1-1; TRBD1 is a possible D gene (6 bases). Germline V gives CDR1 SEHNR, CDR2 FQNEAQ (reference sequence). This CDR3 region has 13 residues. V was cut by 1 base and J by 7 bases, with 10 bases left in between. The DNA for the CDR3 is TGTGCCAGCAGCTTAGGGGGAGGGGGTGAAGCTTTCTTT. It yields the protein CASSLGGGGEAFF.

V is TRBV18 and J is TRBJ1-2; 7 positions match TRBD1. V lost 4 bases and J lost 7; bases outside the gene matches: 3. The germline V gene encodes CDR1 KGHSH and CDR2 LQKENI. This CDR3 spans 12 amino acids. The CDR3 loop reads CASSRDRVGYTF. CDR3 nucleotide sequence: TGTGCCAGCTCACGAGACAGGGTTGGCTACACCTTC.

The chain combines TRBV5-1 with TRBJ2-2; TRBD1 matches 8 bases. Germline V gene sequence: CDR1 SGHRS, CDR2 YFSETQ. The CDR3 consists of 14 residues. Unmatched junction bases numbered 5, after V lost 4 bases and J lost 6 bases. The CDR3 DNA follows: TGCGCCAGCAGCCCGACAGGGGAAGCCGGGGAGCTGTTTTTT. This sequence encodes CASSPTGEAGELFF.

This rearrangement joins TRBV7-2 to TRBJ2-1; maybe TRBD2 (5 bases). Looked up from germline, CDR1 is SGHTA and CDR2 is FQGNSA. This CDR3 is built from 14 residues. V was shortened by 5 bases and J by 5 bases, with 13 bases between the two germline ends. CDR3 DNA: TGTGCCAGCAGCCCCCCCCCGGGAAACAATGAGCAGTTCTTC. Translation: CASSPPPGNNEQFF. Variable domain in full (rest from reference TRBV7-2 and TRBJ2-1): GAGVSQSPSNKVTEKGKDVELRCDPISGHTALYWYRQSLGQGLEFLIYFQGNSAPDKSGLPSDRFSAERTGGSVSTLTIQRTQQEDSAVYLCASSPPPGNNEQFFGPGTRLTVL.

The gene calls are TRBV28 and TRBJ1-1; D possibly corresponds to TRBD1 (5 bases). Trimming took off 6 bases at V and 0 bases at J, with 17 bases between the two ends. The CDR3 contains 16 residues. CDR1 and CDR2 (germline): MDHEN, SYDVKM. The DNA of the CDR3 is TGTGCCAGCAGCGGGGGGAGGCGGGGACTGAACACTGAAGCTTTCTTT. Translation: CASSGGRRGLNTEAFF.

This rearrangement joins TRBV5-1 to TRBJ1-1; D gene ambiguous. With 0 bases removed from V and 0 bases from J, the gap between germline ends came to 9 bases. The CDR3 consists of 15 residues. The germline gives CDR1 SGHRS, CDR2 YFSETQ. The CDR3 protein is CASSLAAGLNTEAFF. The CDR3 region has the DNA TGCGCCAGCAGCTTGGCCGCAGGTCTGAACACTGAAGCTTTCTTT.

The chain has TRBV11-1 and TRBJ2-7, with D possibly TRBD1 on 6 matching bases. The CDR3 is 14 residues long. From germline, CDR1 is SGHAT and CDR2 FQDESV (reference sequence). Trimming shortened V by 8 bases and J by 4 bases, and 18 bases separated the two germline ends. The CDR3 loop is CASYDGQSDYEQYF. As DNA, the CDR3 is TGTGCCAGCTACGACGGACAGAGTGATTACGAGCAGTACTTC.

V usage is TRBV15 and J usage is TRBJ2-1; 10 bases match TRBD2. CDR1 is LNHNV, CDR2 YYDKDF, per germline (reference sequence). Trimming cost V 6 bases and J 7 bases; bases outside gene matches: 6. The CDR3 has 14 residues. The CDR3 region is CATSRLAGVNEQFF. The CDR3 nucleotides read TGTGCCACCAGTCGTCTAGCGGGAGTTAATGAGCAGTTCTTC.

This chain connects TRBV19 to TRBJ2-3; 11 positions match TRBD1. This CDR3 comprises 16 residues. V gave up 6 bases and J gave up 4 bases; unmatched junction bases: 9. Germline V CDR1 and CDR2: LNHDA, SQIVND (reference sequence). The chain's CDR3 is CASRDYGQGASDTQYF. CDR3 bases: TGTGCCAGTAGGGACTACGGACAGGGGGCATCAGATACGCAGTATTTT.

There are a few counts of this clone. The chain recombines TRBV9 with TRBJ2-1, with no clear D. The germline CDR1 and CDR2 sequences are SGDLS and YYNGEE. Trimming took off 1 base at V and 0 bases at J, with 8 bases between the two ends. The CDR3 is 15 amino acids. The CDR3 DNA is TGTGCCAGCAGCGTAAGCCCGAGCTCCTACAATGAGCAGTTCTTC. Translating it yields CASSVSPSSYNEQFF.

V usage is TRBV27 and J usage is TRBJ2-7, with D hard to call. Trimming shortened V by 6 bases and J by 3 bases, and 15 bases separated the two germline ends. Per the germline V gene, CDR1 is MNHEY and CDR2 is SMNVEV (reference sequence). This CDR3 spans 14 amino acids. The CDR3: CASSLNGQSYEQYF. The DNA of the CDR3 is TGTGCCAGCAGCTTGAATGGCCAAAGCTACGAGCAGTACTTC.

This clone has just one count. The genes are TRBV10-3 and TRBJ2-3; D is perhaps TRBD1 (6 bases). CDR1 ENHRY and CDR2 SYGVKD come from the germline V gene. This CDR3 has 15 amino acids. Trimming cost V 11 bases and J 3 bases, with 21 bases left between them. Here the CDR3 reads CASTGTQQGTDTQYF. The CDR3 bases are TGTGCCTCTACCGGGACCCAACAGGGTACAGATACGCAGTATTTT.

The chain joins TRBV28 to TRBJ1-4, with D possibly being TRBD1 (5 bases). Germline CDR1 MDHEN, CDR2 SYDVKM. The CDR3 contains 17 residues. The germline V and J ends were trimmed by 3 bases and 7 bases, with 21 bases remaining between them. The CDR3 loop reads CASSFPRGSQNGEKLFF. DNA for the CDR3: TGTGCCAGCAGTTTCCCCCGGGGGTCCCAAAACGGTGAAAAACTGTTTTTT.

This chain connects TRBV28 to TRBJ2-3; TRBD2 matches 11 bases. CDR1 and CDR2 from the germline V gene are MDHEN and SYDVKM. The V and J ends lost 5 bases and 4 bases, in that order; junction bases with no gene match: 8. The CDR3 totals 16 residues. The CDR3 sequence is CASSPTLAGAADTQYF. CDR3 nucleotide sequence: TGTGCCAGCAGTCCTACACTAGCGGGAGCGGCAGATACGCAGTATTTT.

V usage is TRBV19 and J usage is TRBJ1-2, with a possible D match to TRBD1 (6 bases). CDR1 is LNHDA and CDR2 is SQIVND in the germline V gene (reference sequence). V was shortened by 6 bases and J by 12 bases, with 14 bases between the two germline ends. The CDR3 runs 11 residues. The CDR3 DNA sequence: TGTGCCAGTAGACAAGGACAGCTTAACACCTTC. Protein sequence: CASRQGQLNTF.

This clone appeared a few times. The CDR3 loop is CASTRGGRGTQYF. The CDR3 nucleotides are TGTGCCAGCACCCGGGGGGGCCGAGGGACCCAGTACTTC. This rearrangement joins TRBV2 to TRBJ2-5; 8 nucleotides line up with TRBD2. The length of the CDR3 is 13 residues. The germline V gene has CDR1 SNHLY and CDR2 FYNNEI. The J segment lost 7 bases and the V segment lost 7 bases, leaving 8 bases of the junction unmatched.

The chain combines TRBV28 with TRBJ2-7; D uncertain. The germline CDR1 and CDR2 sequences are MDHEN and SYDVKM. The CDR3 extends over 14 amino acids. Trimming stripped 5 bases from V and 3 bases from J, with 14 bases between. The CDR3: CASSLFKSSYEQYF. The DNA of the CDR3 is TGTGCCAGCAGTCTATTCAAGTCGAGCTACGAGCAGTACTTC.

J is TRBJ1-5 and V is TRBV24-1; D might be TRBD1 (5 bases). The V and J ends lost 7 bases and 1 base respectively, with 13 bases between them. This CDR3 is built from 15 residues. CDR1 and CDR2 (germline): KGHDR, SFDVKD. CDR3 protein: CATSGAGGSNQPQHF. Here the CDR3 DNA reads TGTGCCACCAGCGGGGCGGGGGGAAGCAATCAGCCCCAGCATTTT.

V is TRBV25-1 and J is TRBJ1-6; D not certain. CDR1 is MGHDK, CDR2 SYGVNS, per germline. The ends were cut back, 4 bases at V and 8 bases at J, with 12 bases in the middle. The CDR3 sequence is 14 residues long. The CDR3 loop reads CASSAPSIDSPLHF. CDR3 sequence (DNA): TGTGCCAGCAGTGCCCCCTCTATTGATTCACCCCTCCACTTT.